Presented here are 21 T cell receptor beta chains from one specimen sequenced in a study. TCRdb re-called the RT-PCR reads through MiXCR, storing one row per CDR3 protein. The profile shows more than 550,000 distinct CDR3 sequences, about 14% of them singletons. Input material: memory CD4+ T cells from blood. The receptors were sampled from a female donor in good health, serving as a healthy control.

This clonotype was observed a few times. This sequence joins TRBV10-3 and TRBJ2-3; TRBD2 matches 9 bases. CDR1 is ENHRY, CDR2 SYGVKD, per germline. V shed 4 bases, J shed 2 bases, and the junction held 4 bases outside the gene matches. This CDR3 is built from 15 residues. The chain's CDR3 is CAISGGLAFTDTQYF. The CDR3 DNA sequence: TGTGCCATCAGTGGGGGACTAGCCTTCACAGATACGCAGTATTTT.

This CDR3 is CASSGSLNTGELFF. The CDR3 region has the DNA TGTGCCAGCAGCGGATCACTCAACACCGGGGAGCTGTTTTTT. The chain links TRBV7-7 to TRBJ2-2; D unresolved. CDR1 is SSHAT and CDR2 is FNYEAQ in the germline V gene (reference sequence). V dropped 5 bases and J dropped 2 bases, with 9 bases sitting between them. The length of the CDR3 is 14 residues. The entire variable domain, with the rest obtained from reference TRBV7-7 and TRBJ2-2, is as follows: GAGVSQSPRYKVTKRGQDVTLRCDPISSHATLYWYQQALGQGPEFLTYFNYEAQPDKSGLPSDRFSAERPEGSISTLTIQRTEQRDSAMYRCASSGSLNTGELFFGEGSRLTVL.

This clonotype was detected ten times or more. The V call is TRBV20-1, the J call TRBJ2-1; D not certain. Germline V gene lookup returns CDR1 DFQATT and CDR2 SNEGSKA (reference sequence). Trimming cost V 6 bases and J 0 bases, with 9 bases left between them. The CDR3 extends over 13 amino acids. CDR3 residues: CSAVRASYNEQFF. The CDR3, as DNA: TGCAGTGCGGTACGGGCCTCCTACAATGAGCAGTTCTTC.

This clonotype was recorded a few times. The chain joins TRBV20-1 to TRBJ2-7, with TRBD1 as a possible D gene (5 bases). The CDR3 has 13 amino acids. In germline, CDR1 is DFQATT, CDR2 SNEGSKA (reference sequence). V lost 6 bases, J lost 2 bases, and 14 bases lay in between. CDR3 in DNA: TGCAGTGCAAGCCAGGGTCTCGCCTACGAGCAGTACTTC. It codes for CSASQGLAYEQYF.

This clonotype was seen a handful of times. The rearrangement joins TRBV20-1 to TRBJ1-4; TRBD1 might be the D (6 bases). Trimming removed 6 bases from V and 8 bases from J, with 19 bases in between. This CDR3 is built from 14 residues. Looked up from germline, CDR1 is DFQATT and CDR2 is SNEGSKA (reference sequence). The CDR3 sequence is CSAPGGGGGEKLFF. For the CDR3, the DNA is TGCAGTGCGCCCGGCGGGGGAGGGGGAGAAAAACTGTTTTTT.

About this clonotype itself: This may be a read error, as it is one base from a much larger clone. Given the absence of the conserved phenylalanine or tryptophan at the CDR3 end, a read error is likely. The genes are TRBV20-1 and TRBJ1-1; maybe TRBD1 (5 bases). The ends were cut back, 0 bases at V and 1 base at J, with 15 bases in the middle. The V gene's germline CDR1 is DFQATT and CDR2 SNEGSKA (reference sequence). The CDR3 runs to 16 residues. In DNA, the CDR3 is TGCAGTGCTAGAGATAATGCTAGGGGAGCGAACACTGAAGCTTTCTAT. Its translation is CSARDNARGANTEAFY.

This chain links TRBV5-6 with TRBJ2-7; D not certain. Germline CDR1 reads SGHDT; CDR2 reads YYEEEE. This CDR3 has 14 amino acids. Trimming pared 4 bases from V and 2 bases from J, leaving 13 bases between. The CDR3 region is CASSKSPLPYEQYF. The CDR3 coding sequence is TGTGCCAGCAGCAAATCTCCCCTACCCTACGAGCAGTACTTC.

The V call is TRBV4-1, the J call TRBJ1-3; D is unclear. The CDR3 contains 16 residues. V lost 0 bases to trimming and J lost 0 bases, with 9 bases between them. Germline CDR1 MGHRA, CDR2 YSYEKL. CDR3 amino acids: CASSQEFSYSGNTIYF. In DNA form, the CDR3 reads TGCGCCAGCAGCCAAGAGTTCAGCTACTCTGGAAACACCATATATTTT.

The gene calls are TRBV2 and TRBJ2-3, with 7 positions matching TRBD1. V lost 7 bases to trimming and J lost 1 base; unmatched junction nucleotides: 5. Germline V gene data show CDR1 as SNHLY and CDR2 as FYNNEI. There are 14 residues in the CDR3. The CDR3, as DNA: TGTGCCAGCAAACCGGGACAGCGCACAGATACGCAGTATTTT. Translating gives CASKPGQRTDTQYF.

This clonotype was seen at least ten times. V usage is TRBV2 and J usage is TRBJ2-1, with TRBD2 identical over 9 bases. The CDR3 is 15 residues long. The junction had 3 bases not matched to a gene; V was cut back by 6 bases and J by 0 bases. Germline V CDR1 and CDR2: SNHLY, FYNNEI. The CDR3 sequence is CASRSSGSSYNEQFF. CDR3 nucleotides: TGTGCCAGCAGGAGTAGCGGGAGCTCCTACAATGAGCAGTTCTTC. Together with reference TRBV2 and TRBJ2-1, the CDR3 gives the full variable domain: EPEVTQTPSHQVTQMGQEVILRCVPISNHLYFYWYRQILGQKVEFLVSFYNNEISEKSEIFDDQFSVERPDGSNFTLKIRSTKLEDSAMYFCASRSSGSSYNEQFFGPGTRLTVL.

This clonotype was seen more than once but under ten times. The rearrangement links TRBV7-9 to TRBJ1-1; D remains unclear. The CDR3 contains 14 residues. Germline CDR1 is SEHNR and CDR2 is FQNEAQ (reference sequence). Trimming left V 4 bases short and J 1 base short, with 10 bases between. CDR3 amino acids: CASSSQVGNTEAFF. CDR3 bases: TGTGCCAGCAGCTCCCAAGTTGGGAACACTGAAGCTTTCTTT.

This clonotype was detected many times. CDR3: CASSPRTGEQYF. The CDR3 bases are TGTGCCAGCAGCCCCAGGACGGGGGAGCAGTACTTC. This rearrangement joins TRBV9 to TRBJ2-7; D is perhaps TRBD2 (5 bases). V lost 4 bases, J lost 7 bases, and 12 bases lay in between. Germline CDR1 is SGDLS and CDR2 is YYNGEE. This CDR3 spans 12 amino acids.

CDR3 in amino acids: CASSQEIAGGVEQFF. The CDR3 bases are TGCGCCAGCAGCCAAGAGATAGCGGGAGGGGTTGAGCAGTTCTTC. The genes are TRBV4-1 and TRBJ2-1; 11 nucleotides line up with TRBD2. V lost 0 bases, J lost 9 bases, and 4 bases stayed unmatched. CDR1 is MGHRA, CDR2 YSYEKL, per germline. The CDR3 contains 15 residues.

This clonotype has more than one count but fewer than ten. The chain links TRBV20-1 to TRBJ2-1; TRBD2 matches at 7 bases. J was trimmed by 0 bases and V by 6 bases; bases with no gene match: 11. Germline V CDR1 and CDR2: DFQATT, SNEGSKA (reference sequence). This CDR3 is built from 16 residues. CDR3 bases: TGCAGTGCCATCGGGCGACTAGCCAACTCCTACAATGAGCAGTTCTTC. Translating it yields CSAIGRLANSYNEQFF.

This clonotype occurred many times. The gene calls are TRBV7-2 and TRBJ2-6, with D uncertain. The CDR3 runs 13 residues. Germline V lookup: CDR1 SGHTA, CDR2 FQGNSA. V lost 3 bases and J 3 bases, leaving 3 bases between the germline ends. The CDR3 here is CASSFFGANVLTF. The DNA for the CDR3 is TGTGCCAGCAGCTTTTTTGGGGCCAACGTCCTGACTTTC.

This clonotype was seen ten or more times. J is TRBJ1-1 and V is TRBV5-1; D remains unclear. The CDR3 length is 14 residues. The germline gives CDR1 SGHRS, CDR2 YFSETQ. V was pared by 4 bases and J by 4 bases, with 14 bases between. This chain's CDR3 is CASSPGVSSTEAFF. DNA for the CDR3: TGCGCCAGCAGCCCCGGGGTCAGCAGCACTGAAGCTTTCTTT.

This clonotype showed up many times. This rearrangement joins TRBV10-3 to TRBJ2-5; D may be TRBD1 or TRBD2 (5 bases each). Trimming removed 0 bases from V and 4 bases from J, with 12 bases in between. This CDR3 is 15 amino acids long. Per the germline V gene, CDR1 is ENHRY and CDR2 is SYGVKD. CDR3 sequence: CAISESGGGRETQYF. Written as DNA, the CDR3 is TGTGCCATCAGTGAGTCTGGGGGTGGCAGAGAGACCCAGTACTTC.

This clonotype was seen more than once but under ten times. The rearrangement uses TRBV27 and TRBJ2-7, with D possibly TRBD2 on 6 matching bases. Germline CDR1 and CDR2: MNHEY and SMNVEV (reference sequence). The CDR3 sequence is 13 residues long. Deletions cut 2 bases from V and 6 bases from J, with 11 bases between. The DNA of the CDR3 is TGTGCCAGCAGTTTAAGACAGACTAGCGAGCAGTACTTC. Amino acids: CASSLRQTSEQYF.

The J gene is TRBJ2-5, the V gene TRBV6-2 or TRBV6-3; 9 nucleotides match TRBD2. The CDR3 is 16 amino acids. The J segment lost 4 bases and the V segment lost 5 bases, leaving 11 bases of the junction unmatched. Germline V gene data show CDR1 as MNHEY and CDR2 as SVGEGT. Here the CDR3 DNA reads TGTGCCAGCAGTGGAGTAGCGGGAGTCAGGGGAGAGACCCAGTACTTC. It yields the protein CASSGVAGVRGETQYF.

The V call is TRBV28, the J call TRBJ1-3; maybe TRBD1 (5 bases). Germline V gives CDR1 MDHEN, CDR2 SYDVKM. V shed 5 bases and J shed 0 bases, with 11 bases lying between them. The CDR3 has 15 amino acids. DNA for the CDR3: TGTGCCAGCAGTCCCAGGGATCGCTCTGGAAACACCATATATTTT. This translates into CASSPRDRSGNTIYF.

This clonotype showed up many times. The chain combines TRBV4-3 with TRBJ2-7, with a weak D call TRBD2 (6 bases). The CDR3 loop spans 15 amino acids. The V gene lost 1 base and the J gene lost 2 bases, with 12 bases spanning the gap. Germline CDR1 is LGHNA and CDR2 is YSLEER. CDR3: CASSQVRDSPYEQYF. The DNA for the CDR3 is TGCGCCAGCAGCCAAGTCCGGGACTCCCCCTACGAGCAGTACTTC.